This entry lists 9 T cell receptor beta chains sequenced from one sample in a study of cytomegalovirus exposure and HLA in healthy donors. The primer mix had 60 Vbeta and 13 Jbeta primers. The data were produced by immunoSEQ multiplex PCR, yet TCRdb's version contains in-frame clones alone and is incomplete. The table records approximately 100,000 clones, 74% of them present only once. The sequenced sample was PBMCs. These receptors all stem from a human donor in good health.

The chain uses TRBV6-1 and TRBJ2-7; D may be TRBD2 (5 bases). Per the germline V gene, CDR1 is MNHNS and CDR2 is SASEGT. The V end was cut by 7 bases, the J end by 3 bases, with 10 bases between. The CDR3 covers 12 residues. The CDR3 loop is CASTQDFYEQYF. The CDR3 DNA reads TGTGCCAGCACCCAGGACTTCTACGAGCAGTACTTC.

J is TRBJ2-1 and V is TRBV4-1, with 12 bases aligning to TRBD2. The CDR3 has 17 residues. Losses at the gene ends were 4 bases for V and 2 bases for J; bases not matched to a gene: 6. In germline, CDR1 is MGHRA, CDR2 YSYEKL. The CDR3 nucleotides are TGCGCCAGCAGCCTATCGCTAGCGGGAGGGGCCTACAATGAGCAGTTCTTC. Translated: CASSLSLAGGAYNEQFF.

V gene TRBV5-4 combines with J gene TRBJ2-7, with D possibly being TRBD1 (6 bases). Trimming cost V 4 bases and J 7 bases, with 15 bases left between them. The CDR3 totals 13 residues. The germline V gene has CDR1 SGHNT and CDR2 YYREEE (reference sequence). This CDR3 is CASSPRTEREQYF. The CDR3 DNA reads as TGTGCCAGCAGCCCAAGGACAGAAAGGGAGCAGTACTTC. The full variable domain, rest sourced from reference TRBV5-4 and TRBJ2-7, is ETGVTQSPTHLIKTRGQQVTLRCSSQSGHNTVSWYQQALGQGPQFIFQYYREEENGRGNFPPRFSGLQFPNYSSELNVNALELDDSALYLCASSPRTEREQYFGPGTRLTVT.

The chain employs TRBV19 and TRBJ2-4; a possible D gene is TRBD1 (6 bases). V lost 7 bases and J lost 7, with 17 bases in between. The CDR3 is 14 residues long. The germline CDR1 and CDR2 sequences are LNHDA and SQIVND (reference sequence). The CDR3 nucleotides read TGTGCCAGTAAATCCTCTTGGGGGCCGAACATTCAGTACTTC. Encoded protein: CASKSSWGPNIQYF.

This chain uses TRBV11-2 with TRBJ2-3; TRBD2 agrees at 7 bases. This CDR3 has 16 amino acids. CDR1 SGHAT and CDR2 FQNNGV come from the germline V gene. J gave up 2 bases and V 3 bases, and 8 bases lay outside the gene matches. The CDR3 is CASSFGGSRYTDTQYF. CDR3 nucleotides: TGTGCCAGCAGCTTCGGGGGGAGTCGGTACACAGATACGCAGTATTTT.

This clone was counted many times. The chain uses TRBV6-5 and TRBJ1-1, with D perhaps TRBD1 (6 bases). Deletions cut 8 bases from V and 7 bases from J, with 20 bases between. The CDR3 spans 14 residues. Germline-derived CDR1 and CDR2 are MNHEY and SVGAGI. The CDR3 is CASQADRGRGEAFF. The CDR3 nucleotides read TGTGCCAGCCAAGCGGACAGAGGACGTGGTGAAGCTTTCTTT.

V and J are TRBV5-4 and TRBJ2-5, with D possibly matching TRBD2 (6 bases). CDR3 length: 12 amino acids. Germline V gene lookup returns CDR1 SGHNT and CDR2 YYREEE (reference sequence). Trimming left V 3 bases short and J 5 bases short, with 8 bases between. The CDR3 is CASSWGRETQYF. CDR3 nucleotides: TGTGCCAGCAGCTGGGGGAGGGAGACCCAGTACTTC.

The chain joins TRBV10-2 to TRBJ1-3; 8 bases are a match to TRBD1. Germline assignment: CDR1 WSHSY and CDR2 SAAADI. J gave up 4 bases and V 7 bases, and 6 bases lay outside the gene matches. The length of the CDR3 is 14 residues. In nucleotides, the CDR3 is TGCGCCAGCAATGGACAGGGCGTCGGAAACACCATATATTTT. Translating gives CASNGQGVGNTIYF.

This chain connects TRBV29-1 to TRBJ2-5; 8 nucleotides agree with TRBD1. The end of the DNA aligns better with TRBJ2-7, so the J call may be wrong. The CDR3 sequence is 15 residues long. Germline V gives CDR1 SQVTM, CDR2 ANQGSEA. The CDR3 DNA follows: TGCAGCGTAACCCTAGGGACAGGTGCCTTCTACGAGCAGTACTTC. This sequence encodes CSVTLGTGAFYEQYF.